This T cell receptor (beta chain) was captured in a study of cytomegalovirus exposure and HLA in healthy donors. The PCR contained 60 Vbeta and 13 Jbeta primers. The method was immunoSEQ multiplex PCR; TCRdb's version includes in-frame clones alone and lacks a portion of them. This table has some 110,000 clones, around 77% appearing once. The material sequenced was PBMCs. The clonotype originates from a man in his fifties in good health and CMV-seropositive.

The CDR3 coding sequence is TGTGCCAGTAGATTCGTGAACACTGAAGCTTTCTTT. This sequence encodes CASRFVNTEAFF. The V call is TRBV19, the J call TRBJ1-1; no clear D gene. Trimming took 6 bases from V and 0 from J, leaving 5 bases between them. This CDR3 comprises 12 residues. The V gene's germline CDR1 is LNHDA and CDR2 SQIVND (reference sequence).